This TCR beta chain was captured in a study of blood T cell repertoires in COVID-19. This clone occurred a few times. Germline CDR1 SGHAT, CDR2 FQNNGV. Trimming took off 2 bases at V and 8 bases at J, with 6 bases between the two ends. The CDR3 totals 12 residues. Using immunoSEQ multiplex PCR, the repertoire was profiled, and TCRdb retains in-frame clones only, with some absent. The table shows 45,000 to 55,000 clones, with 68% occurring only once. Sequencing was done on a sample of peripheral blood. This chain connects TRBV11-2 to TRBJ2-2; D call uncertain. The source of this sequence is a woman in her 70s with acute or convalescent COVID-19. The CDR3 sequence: CASSLNSGELFF. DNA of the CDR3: TGTGCCAGCAGCTTAAACTCAGGGGAGCTGTTTTTT.